A selection of T cell receptor beta chains follows, all from one sample in a study of T cell responses to AZD1222 COVID-19 vaccine. Profiled with immunoSEQ multiplex PCR; TCRdb holds only in-frame clones, not every one. The sample consists of 100,000 or so clones, about 86% of them appearing once. Sample: peripheral blood, taken on day 0 of AZD1222 vaccination. All receptors derive from an adult in good health. CDR3s include the opening cysteine and the closing phenylalanine or tryptophan. The order of the fields is V gene, D gene, CDR3 length, J gene, clone size, CDR3 protein, CDR3 DNA. A D gene is named only where the DNA matches it firmly. Not every row has a clone size; where given, it reads once, few, many or a size class.

V gene: TRBV7-9; D gene: .; CDR3 length: 13; J gene: TRBJ2-1; clone size: .; CDR3 protein: CASSLAGNNEQFF; CDR3 DNA: TGTGCCAGCAGCTTAGCTGGGAACAATGAGCAGTTCTTC
V gene: TRBV11-2; D gene: .; CDR3 length: 13; J gene: TRBJ1-5; clone size: .; CDR3 protein: CASSLGPIQPQHF; CDR3 DNA: TGTGCCAGCAGCTTAGGTCCTATTCAGCCCCAGCATTTT
V gene: TRBV5-1; D gene: .; CDR3 length: 15; J gene: TRBJ1-2; clone size: .; CDR3 protein: CASSGEPGRGYGYTF; CDR3 DNA: TGCGCCAGCAGCGGCGAGCCGGGAAGAGGCTATGGCTACACCTTC
V gene: TRBV6-2/TRBV6-3; D gene: TRBD1; CDR3 length: 16; J gene: TRBJ1-2; clone size: .; CDR3 protein: CASSPTGAASRHGYTF; CDR3 DNA: TGTGCCAGCAGTCCGACAGGGGCCGCGAGTAGACATGGCTACACCTTC
V gene: TRBV6-2/TRBV6-3; D gene: TRBD1; CDR3 length: 13; J gene: TRBJ2-7; clone size: few; CDR3 protein: CASSWTGLYEQYF; CDR3 DNA: TGTGCCAGCAGTTGGACAGGGCTCTACGAGCAGTACTTC
V gene: TRBV12-3/TRBV12-4; D gene: .; CDR3 length: 13; J gene: TRBJ2-7; clone size: .; CDR3 protein: CASSPKSSYEQYF; CDR3 DNA: TGTGCCAGCAGTCCAAAGAGCTCCTACGAGCAGTACTTC
V gene: TRBV5-1; D gene: TRBD2; CDR3 length: 17; J gene: TRBJ2-5; clone size: once; CDR3 protein: CASSLGLAGGGTETQYF; CDR3 DNA: TGCGCCAGCAGCTTGGGACTAGCGGGAGGCGGAACGGAGACCCAGTACTTC
V gene: TRBV7-2; D gene: TRBD2; CDR3 length: 14; J gene: TRBJ2-7; clone size: once; CDR3 protein: CASTQTLAGYEQYF; CDR3 DNA: TGTGCCAGCACCCAGACCCTAGCGGGATACGAGCAGTACTTC
V gene: TRBV24-1; D gene: TRBD2; CDR3 length: 15; J gene: TRBJ2-1; clone size: once; CDR3 protein: CATSDTSGSPNEQFF; CDR3 DNA: TGTGCCACCAGTGACACTAGCGGGAGTCCGAATGAGCAGTTCTTC
V gene: TRBV30; D gene: .; CDR3 length: 11; J gene: TRBJ2-1; clone size: .; CDR3 protein: CAWSVKGEQFF; CDR3 DNA: TGTGCCTGGAGTGTAAAGGGTGAGCAGTTCTTC
V gene: TRBV4-3; D gene: .; CDR3 length: 15; J gene: TRBJ2-6; clone size: .; CDR3 protein: CASSQDLRGANVLTF; CDR3 DNA: TGCGCCAGCAGCCAAGATCTAAGGGGGGCCAACGTCCTGACTTTC
V gene: TRBV28; D gene: TRBD2; CDR3 length: 15; J gene: TRBJ2-5; clone size: .; CDR3 protein: CASTLSSGRGETQYF; CDR3 DNA: TGTGCCAGCACCCTAAGTAGCGGGAGAGGGGAGACCCAGTACTTC
V gene: TRBV5-1; D gene: .; CDR3 length: 14; J gene: TRBJ1-5; clone size: .; CDR3 protein: CASSSDGNNQPQHF; CDR3 DNA: TGCGCCAGCAGCTCGGACGGAAACAATCAGCCCCAGCATTTT
V gene: TRBV29-1; D gene: TRBD1; CDR3 length: 15; J gene: TRBJ2-3; clone size: .; CDR3 protein: CSVGQGSSEADTQYF; CDR3 DNA: TGCAGCGTCGGACAGGGGAGTTCTGAAGCAGATACGCAGTATTTT
V gene: TRBV15; D gene: .; CDR3 length: 14; J gene: TRBJ2-7; clone size: .; CDR3 protein: CATSRRYTRVEQYF; CDR3 DNA: TGTGCCACCAGCCGAAGGTACACGAGAGTCGAGCAGTACTTC
V gene: TRBV7-3; D gene: .; CDR3 length: 12; J gene: TRBJ2-1; clone size: .; CDR3 protein: CASSLTGDEQFF; CDR3 DNA: TGTGCCAGCAGCTTAACGGGCGATGAGCAGTTCTTC
V gene: TRBV4-2; D gene: TRBD1; CDR3 length: 17; J gene: TRBJ2-6; clone size: .; CDR3 protein: CASSQRQGGTGANVLTF; CDR3 DNA: TGTGCCAGCAGCCAACGACAGGGGGGAACTGGGGCCAACGTCCTGACTTTC
V gene: TRBV27; D gene: .; CDR3 length: 13; J gene: TRBJ1-5; clone size: .; CDR3 protein: CASSLSSNQPQHF; CDR3 DNA: TGTGCCAGCAGTTTATCTAGCAATCAGCCCCAGCATTTT
V gene: TRBV19; D gene: .; CDR3 length: 15; J gene: TRBJ2-6; clone size: .; CDR3 protein: CASSKGGSGANVLTF; CDR3 DNA: TGTGCCAGTAGTAAGGGGGGCTCTGGGGCCAACGTCCTGACTTTC
V gene: TRBV7-2; D gene: TRBD1; CDR3 length: 15; J gene: TRBJ1-2; clone size: .; CDR3 protein: CASSFAGQGADGYTF; CDR3 DNA: TGTGCCAGCAGCTTCGCCGGACAGGGCGCGGATGGCTACACCTTC
V gene: TRBV30; D gene: .; CDR3 length: 14; J gene: TRBJ2-6; clone size: .; CDR3 protein: CAWSLTVGANVLTF; CDR3 DNA: TGTGCCTGGAGTTTGACGGTCGGGGCCAACGTCCTGACTTTC
V gene: TRBV25-1; D gene: .; CDR3 length: 11; J gene: TRBJ2-3; clone size: .; CDR3 protein: CATGGEDTQYF; CDR3 DNA: TGTGCCACAGGTGGGGAGGATACGCAGTATTTT
V gene: TRBV28; D gene: .; CDR3 length: 15; J gene: TRBJ2-7; clone size: .; CDR3 protein: CASVDPRGNPYEQYF; CDR3 DNA: TGTGCCAGCGTGGACCCTCGGGGGAACCCCTACGAGCAGTACTTC
V gene: TRBV25-1; D gene: .; CDR3 length: 13; J gene: TRBJ1-2; clone size: .; CDR3 protein: CASSPDRPYGYTF; CDR3 DNA: TGTGCCAGCAGTCCGGACAGACCGTATGGCTACACCTTC
V gene: TRBV24-1; D gene: .; CDR3 length: 13; J gene: TRBJ2-3; clone size: .; CDR3 protein: CATSDPPTRTQYF; CDR3 DNA: TGTGCCACCAGTGATCCTCCTACGAGGACGCAGTATTTT
V gene: TRBV28; D gene: TRBD1; CDR3 length: 16; J gene: TRBJ1-6; clone size: .; CDR3 protein: CASSFNRGTYNSPLHF; CDR3 DNA: TGTGCCAGCAGTTTTAACAGGGGAACCTATAATTCACCCCTCCACTTT
V gene: TRBV11-2; D gene: .; CDR3 length: 13; J gene: TRBJ2-7; clone size: .; CDR3 protein: CASSLDHGDEQYF; CDR3 DNA: TGTGCCAGCAGCTTAGATCACGGCGACGAGCAGTACTTC
V gene: TRBV9; D gene: .; CDR3 length: 15; J gene: TRBJ2-3; clone size: .; CDR3 protein: CASSVGMLPTDTQYF; CDR3 DNA: TGTGCCAGCAGCGTAGGCATGCTACCCACAGATACGCAGTATTTT
V gene: TRBV7-9; D gene: .; CDR3 length: 17; J gene: TRBJ2-7; clone size: few; CDR3 protein: CASSLGGGAGSPYEQYF; CDR3 DNA: TGTGCCAGCAGCCTAGGGGGTGGGGCAGGGAGTCCCTACGAGCAGTACTTC
V gene: TRBV4-3; D gene: .; CDR3 length: 15; J gene: TRBJ1-2; clone size: .; CDR3 protein: CASSQDLSAIGGYTF; CDR3 DNA: TGCGCCAGCAGCCAAGATCTTTCCGCCATCGGGGGCTACACCTTC
V gene: TRBV3-1/TRBV3-2; D gene: .; CDR3 length: 24; J gene: TRBJ1-5; clone size: once; CDR3 protein: CASSQGGRWTAAPSRVLSNQPQHF; CDR3 DNA: TGTGCCAGCAGCCAGGGAGGAAGGTGGACAGCGGCCCCTTCGCGGGTACTAAGCAATCAGCCCCAGCATTTT
V gene: TRBV5-1; D gene: TRBD1; CDR3 length: 14; J gene: TRBJ1-4; clone size: .; CDR3 protein: CASSSGQGGEKLFF; CDR3 DNA: TGCGCCAGCAGCTCGGGACAGGGTGGCGAAAAACTGTTTTTT
V gene: TRBV2; D gene: TRBD2; CDR3 length: 16; J gene: TRBJ2-7; clone size: .; CDR3 protein: CAGGVLAGGLSGEQYF; CDR3 DNA: TGTGCAGGAGGGGTACTAGCGGGAGGTCTGAGCGGCGAGCAGTACTTC
V gene: TRBV7-8; D gene: TRBD1; CDR3 length: 16; J gene: TRBJ1-6; clone size: medium-sized; CDR3 protein: CASSARDRGSNSPLHF; CDR3 DNA: TGTGCCAGCAGCGCGCGGGACAGGGGATCCAATTCACCCCTCCACTTT
V gene: TRBV4-2; D gene: .; CDR3 length: 14; J gene: TRBJ1-1; clone size: .; CDR3 protein: CASSQGNMNTEAFF; CDR3 DNA: TGTGCCAGCAGTCAGGGTAACATGAACACTGAAGCTTTCTTT
V gene: TRBV14; D gene: .; CDR3 length: 15; J gene: TRBJ2-5; clone size: .; CDR3 protein: CASSQRDKYQETQYF; CDR3 DNA: TGTGCCAGCAGCCAACGGGACAAGTACCAAGAGACCCAGTACTTC
V gene: TRBV30; D gene: TRBD2; CDR3 length: 13; J gene: TRBJ2-1; clone size: .; CDR3 protein: CAFSGRPRNEQFF; CDR3 DNA: TGTGCCTTTAGCGGGAGGCCCCGGAATGAGCAGTTCTTC
V gene: TRBV7-2; D gene: .; CDR3 length: 16; J gene: TRBJ2-3; clone size: .; CDR3 protein: CASSLGLGGGTDTQYF; CDR3 DNA: TGTGCCAGCAGCTTGGGACTGGGTGGGGGCACAGATACGCAGTATTTT
V gene: TRBV25-1; D gene: .; CDR3 length: 14; J gene: TRBJ1-1; clone size: .; CDR3 protein: CASSGIEGVAEAFF; CDR3 DNA: TGTGCCAGCAGTGGAATCGAAGGTGTCGCTGAAGCTTTCTTT
V gene: TRBV19; D gene: TRBD2; CDR3 length: 16; J gene: TRBJ2-1; clone size: .; CDR3 protein: CASSGGGLAGVNEQFF; CDR3 DNA: TGTGCCAGTAGCGGAGGTGGACTAGCGGGAGTCAATGAGCAGTTCTTC
V gene: TRBV4-2; D gene: TRBD1; CDR3 length: 14; J gene: TRBJ1-3; clone size: .; CDR3 protein: CASSQTGGGNTIYF; CDR3 DNA: TGTGCCAGCAGCCAAACAGGGGGTGGAAACACCATATATTTT
V gene: TRBV30; D gene: TRBD1; CDR3 length: 13; J gene: TRBJ1-3; clone size: .; CDR3 protein: CAWGQGSWNTIYF; CDR3 DNA: TGTGCCTGGGGACAGGGGAGTTGGAACACCATATATTTT
V gene: TRBV5-4; D gene: .; CDR3 length: 14; J gene: TRBJ1-1; clone size: .; CDR3 protein: CASSFAGGAPEAFF; CDR3 DNA: TGTGCCAGCAGCTTTGCCGGGGGCGCGCCTGAAGCTTTCTTT
V gene: TRBV27; D gene: .; CDR3 length: 15; J gene: TRBJ1-2; clone size: .; CDR3 protein: CASSLSRQGHYGYTF; CDR3 DNA: TGTGCCAGCAGTTTATCGAGGCAGGGTCACTATGGCTACACCTTC
V gene: TRBV12-3/TRBV12-4; D gene: TRBD1; CDR3 length: 13; J gene: TRBJ2-1; clone size: .; CDR3 protein: CASSLGTGTQQFF; CDR3 DNA: TGTGCCAGCAGTTTAGGGACAGGGACCCAGCAGTTCTTC
V gene: TRBV11-2; D gene: TRBD2; CDR3 length: 18; J gene: TRBJ2-5; clone size: .; CDR3 protein: CASSSPSGRGIKRETQYF; CDR3 DNA: TGTGCCAGCAGCTCCCCTAGCGGGAGGGGAATAAAGCGAGAGACCCAGTACTTC
V gene: TRBV9; D gene: .; CDR3 length: 15; J gene: TRBJ2-2; clone size: .; CDR3 protein: CASSVASRNTGELFF; CDR3 DNA: TGTGCCAGCAGCGTAGCTAGTCGGAACACCGGGGAGCTGTTTTTT
V gene: TRBV5-1; D gene: TRBD1; CDR3 length: 14; J gene: TRBJ2-7; clone size: .; CDR3 protein: CASSPPGQGYEQYF; CDR3 DNA: TGCGCCAGCAGCCCGCCGGGACAGGGCTACGAGCAGTACTTC
V gene: TRBV7-9; D gene: .; CDR3 length: 14; J gene: TRBJ1-2; clone size: .; CDR3 protein: CASSLAQILYGYTF; CDR3 DNA: TGTGCCAGCAGCTTAGCGCAGATTCTCTATGGCTACACCTTC
V gene: TRBV14; D gene: TRBD2; CDR3 length: 12; J gene: TRBJ2-3; clone size: once; CDR3 protein: CGTSGMIDTQYF; CDR3 DNA: TGTGGGACTAGCGGGATGATAGATACGCAGTATTTT
V gene: TRBV7-9; D gene: .; CDR3 length: 17; J gene: TRBJ2-5; clone size: once; CDR3 protein: CASSLAAEALQRETQYF; CDR3 DNA: TGTGCCAGCAGCTTAGCAGCGGAGGCCCTCCAAAGGGAGACCCAGTACTTC
V gene: TRBV19; D gene: .; CDR3 length: 15; J gene: TRBJ1-5; clone size: few; CDR3 protein: CARKDWGPSNQPQHF; CDR3 DNA: TGTGCCAGAAAGGATTGGGGACCGAGCAATCAGCCCCAGCATTTT
V gene: TRBV11-2; D gene: TRBD2; CDR3 length: 15; J gene: TRBJ2-1; clone size: .; CDR3 protein: CASSLERREFDEQFF; CDR3 DNA: TGTGCCAGCAGCCTCGAAAGGCGGGAGTTTGATGAGCAGTTCTTC